This is a list of T cell receptor beta chains from one sample in a study of metastatic and nonmetastatic thyroid tumors. Via MiXCR, TCRdb re-called the PCR reads. The data contain around 64,000 clones, under 5% of them seen just once; the ten biggest clones take up approximately 20%. The sequenced sample consisted of blood. These receptors all come from a female donor with papillary thyroid cancer or a benign thyroid nodule (not recorded which). Some clones in this sample may be carry-over from other donors' samples. Both conserved end residues are part of each CDR3. A D gene is named only where the DNA matches it firmly. Rows may omit the clone size; those that give it use once, few, many or a size class.

v_call	d_call	j_call	clone_size	cdr3_aa	cdr3_nt
TRBV3-1	TRBD2	TRBJ2-7	many	CASRGGTYSYEQYF	TGTGCCAGCAGGGGGGGGACGTACTCCTACGAGCAGTACTTC
TRBV12-3/TRBV12-4	NA	TRBJ1-3	few	CASSLRGVSIYF	TGTGCAAGCAGTTTAAGGGGTGTCAGCATATATTTT
TRBV12-3/TRBV12-4	TRBD1	TRBJ2-7	NA	CASRRTGDSYEQYF	TGTGCCAGCAGAAGGACAGGGGACTCCTACGAGCAGTACTTC
TRBV2	NA	TRBJ1-4	few	CASSEPVAYREKLFF	TGTGCCAGCAGTGAACCGGTTGCCTACAGGGAGAAACTGTTTTTT
TRBV20-1	NA	TRBJ2-7	many	CSARYRELAEQYF	TGCAGTGCTAGATACAGGGAACTCGCCGAGCAGTACTTC
TRBV5-1	NA	TRBJ2-1	many	CASSLGQGSYNEQFF	TGCGCCAGCAGCTTGGGGCAGGGCTCCTACAATGAGCAGTTCTTC
TRBV12-3/TRBV12-4	TRBD1	TRBJ1-5	many	CASSTGQYSNQPQHF	TGTGCCAGCAGTACGGGACAGTATAGCAATCAGCCCCAGCATTTT
TRBV9	NA	TRBJ2-2	NA	CARSRTQGITGELFF	TGTGCCAGAAGCAGGACTCAGGGGATCACCGGGGAGCTGTTTTTT
TRBV20-1	NA	TRBJ1-2	many	CSAGRDGYTF	TGCAGTGCGGGCAGGGATGGCTACACCTTC
TRBV7-9	NA	TRBJ1-4	NA	CASETGRGGNEKLFF	TGTGCCAGCGAGACGGGCCGGGGAGGTAATGAAAAACTGTTTTTT
TRBV19	TRBD1	TRBJ1-5	many	CASSRTGDFSQPQHF	TGTGCCAGTAGTAGGACAGGGGATTTCAGTCAGCCCCAGCATTTT
TRBV28	NA	TRBJ1-3	NA	CASRSTGNTIYF	TGTGCCAGCAGAAGTACTGGAAACACCATATATTTT
TRBV30	NA	TRBJ2-7	many	CAWSGNILSYEQYF	TGTGCCTGGAGTGGGAACATTCTGTCCTACGAGCAGTACTTC
TRBV30	NA	TRBJ2-1	NA	CGVSVEQFF	TGTGGGGTTTCTGTTGAGCAGTTCTTC
TRBV5-1	TRBD2	TRBJ2-1	NA	CASSAGGTVVVLDEQFF	TGCGCCAGCAGCGCGGGAGGGACAGTGGTGGTTCTGGATGAGCAGTTCTTC
TRBV3-1	TRBD2	TRBJ2-2	many	CASSRAGGLLGELFF	TGTGCCAGCAGCCGGGCGGGAGGGCTCCTCGGGGAGCTGTTTTTT
TRBV4-3	NA	TRBJ2-2	once	CASSQDSRSNTGELFF	TGCGCCAGCAGCCAAGATTCAAGATCGAACACCGGGGAGCTGTTTTTT
TRBV27	NA	TRBJ2-7	few	CASSLFGIGGYEQYF	TGTGCCAGCAGTTTATTCGGGATAGGTGGCTACGAGCAGTACTTC
TRBV19	NA	TRBJ1-6	NA	CASSIDGGNNSPLHF	TGTGCCAGTAGTATAGATGGGGGTAATAATTCACCCCTCCACTTT
TRBV5-6	NA	TRBJ1-1	NA	CASTFMGTEAFF	TGTGCCAGCACCTTTATGGGCACTGAAGCTTTCTTT
TRBV12-3/TRBV12-4	NA	TRBJ2-5	many	CASSHSALETQYF	TGTGCCAGCAGCCACTCGGCGTTAGAGACCCAGTACTTC
TRBV27	TRBD2	TRBJ2-7	few	CASKAGLAGVQTHEQYF	TGTGCCAGCAAAGCTGGACTAGCGGGAGTACAAACCCACGAGCAGTACTTC
TRBV6-2/TRBV6-3	NA	TRBJ1-5	NA	CASIGDTWQPQHF	TGTGCCAGCATAGGGGACACATGGCAGCCCCAGCATTTT
TRBV2	NA	TRBJ2-2	many	CASSFRTPAPGELFF	TGTGCCAGCAGTTTCCGAACCCCAGCTCCCGGGGAGCTGTTTTTT
TRBV2	TRBD1	TRBJ1-5	few	CARTQGAKQPQHF	TGTGCCAGAACACAGGGGGCAAAGCAGCCCCAGCATTTT
TRBV6-1	NA	TRBJ2-1	many	CAIRGGPKANEQFF	TGTGCCATCCGAGGGGGGCCCAAAGCCAATGAGCAGTTCTTC
TRBV6-1	TRBD1	TRBJ1-2	few	CASSYQGGYYGYTF	TGTGCCAGCAGTTATCAGGGGGGCTACTATGGCTACACCTTC
TRBV5-1	TRBD2	TRBJ2-2	many	CASSLGPSGSVSGELFF	TGCGCCAGCAGCTTGGGGCCTAGCGGGAGCGTAAGCGGGGAGCTGTTTTTT
TRBV18	NA	TRBJ1-1	many	CASSPGRAPVDEAFF	TGTGCCAGCTCACCTGGTAGAGCGCCGGTTGATGAAGCTTTCTTT
TRBV10-2	TRBD1	TRBJ2-7	many	CASSESSGGEQYF	TGCGCCAGCAGTGAGTCGTCAGGGGGCGAGCAGTACTTC
TRBV19	TRBD1	TRBJ1-5	many	CASSIGGQGVYQPQHF	TGTGCCAGTAGTATCGGGGGACAGGGCGTGTATCAGCCCCAGCATTTT
TRBV6-1	TRBD1	TRBJ2-7	many	CASSAGQGSKFGEQYF	TGTGCCAGCAGTGCCGGACAGGGGTCCAAATTTGGCGAGCAGTACTTC
TRBV19	NA	TRBJ1-3	few	CASRGQNSGNTIYF	TGTGCCAGTAGAGGTCAGAACTCTGGAAACACCATATATTTT
TRBV7-2	NA	TRBJ1-1	many	CASSFGEGTEAFF	TGTGCCAGCAGCTTTGGGGAGGGCACTGAAGCTTTCTTT
TRBV2	TRBD1	TRBJ1-6	NA	CASRLTGDYNSPLHF	TGTGCCAGCAGATTGACAGGGGACTATAATTCACCCCTCCACTTT
TRBV15	NA	TRBJ2-5	many	CATSTAETQYF	TGTGCCACCTCCACGGCGGAGACCCAGTACTTC
TRBV12-3/TRBV12-4	NA	TRBJ2-2	NA	CASSFAGATGELFF	TGTGCCAGCAGTTTCGCCGGGGCCACCGGGGAGCTGTTTTTT
TRBV2	NA	TRBJ1-2	many	CASIIGGSGVDGYTF	TGTGCCAGCATAATTGGTGGCTCCGGCGTGGATGGCTACACCTTC
TRBV7-9	NA	TRBJ2-2	NA	CASSSGWAGTGELFF	TGTGCCAGCAGCTCCGGGTGGGCTGGAACCGGGGAGCTGTTTTTT
TRBV6-1	NA	TRBJ2-6	NA	CASSEGSGANVLTF	TGTGCCAGCAGTGAAGGGTCTGGGGCCAACGTCCTGACTTTC
TRBV9	NA	TRBJ1-1	many	CASSAEGENTEAFF	TGTGCCAGCAGCGCCGAGGGGGAAAACACTGAAGCTTTCTTT
TRBV5-1	TRBD2	TRBJ2-1	many	CASSKTSGSGDEQFF	TGCGCCAGCAGCAAGACTAGCGGGAGTGGTGATGAGCAGTTCTTC
TRBV28	TRBD2	TRBJ2-2	NA	CASRNSGIPTGELFF	TGTGCCAGCAGGAATAGCGGGATCCCCACCGGGGAGCTGTTTTTT
TRBV20-1	NA	TRBJ1-5	many	CSARDPGGRRGPQHF	TGCAGTGCTAGGGACCCCGGGGGACGGAGAGGGCCCCAGCATTTT
TRBV6-5	NA	TRBJ2-7	many	CASSYRADYEQYF	TGTGCCAGCAGTTACCGGGCAGACTACGAGCAGTACTTC
TRBV20-1	NA	TRBJ2-7	NA	CSARDHPRDYEQYF	TGCAGTGCTAGAGATCACCCCAGAGACTACGAGCAGTACTTC
TRBV5-1	NA	TRBJ2-1	many	CASNPSTGPNTYNEQFF	TGCGCCAGCAATCCTAGTACAGGACCCAATACCTACAATGAGCAGTTCTTC
TRBV6-1	NA	TRBJ1-6	many	CASSEKSAMNSPLHF	TGTGCCAGCAGTGAAAAGTCTGCCATGAATTCACCCCTCCACTTT
TRBV19	TRBD2	TRBJ2-1	many	CASSRLAGGDEQFF	TGTGCCAGTAGTCGACTAGCGGGAGGGGATGAGCAGTTCTTC
TRBV28	TRBD1	TRBJ1-5	many	CASGSPGTGWFSNQPQHF	TGTGCCAGCGGAAGCCCCGGGACAGGGTGGTTTAGCAATCAGCCCCAGCATTTT
TRBV2	TRBD1	TRBJ2-3	NA	CASSEDRTSTDTQYF	TGTGCCAGCAGTGAGGACAGGACGAGCACAGATACGCAGTATTTT
TRBV20-1	NA	TRBJ2-5	NA	CSALRASRETQYF	TGCAGTGCACTTCGGGCTAGCCGGGAGACCCAGTACTTC
TRBV29-1	NA	TRBJ2-2	many	CSVFGVETGELFF	TGCAGCGTGTTCGGGGTCGAGACCGGGGAGCTGTTTTTT
TRBV3-1	NA	TRBJ2-7	many	CASRSLTYEQYF	TGTGCCAGCCGCAGCCTCACCTACGAGCAGTACTTC
TRBV7-2	TRBD2	TRBJ2-3	many	CASSPDGGADTQYF	TGTGCCAGCAGCCCCGACGGGGGGGCAGATACGCAGTATTTT
TRBV12-3/TRBV12-4	TRBD2	TRBJ2-1	many	CASSQLAGAYNEQFF	TGTGCCAGCAGCCAGCTAGCGGGAGCCTACAATGAGCAGTTCTTC
TRBV6-1	NA	TRBJ2-1	many	CASSEGTLKFF	TGTGCCAGCAGTGAAGGGACTCTTAAGTTCTTC
TRBV7-9	TRBD1	TRBJ2-5	many	CASSLAATGGDYPQETQYF	TGTGCCAGCAGCTTAGCCGCGACAGGGGGCGACTATCCACAAGAGACCCAGTACTTC
TRBV27	TRBD2	TRBJ2-3	NA	CASSFSPGLAGGTDTQYF	TGTGCCAGCAGTTTCTCTCCGGGACTAGCGGGAGGCACAGATACGCAGTATTTT
TRBV7-3	TRBD1	TRBJ1-2	many	CASSHGGGTAYGYTF	TGTGCCAGCAGCCACGGCGGGGGGACAGCCTATGGCTACACCTTC